Below, 8 T cell receptor beta chains from the same sample are listed, as sequenced in a study of Siglec-9 on CD8 T cells in melanoma (dated by TCRdb to 2018 to 2020). Library generation was performed with the immunoSEQ multiplex PCR assay. As stored in TCRdb, this immuneACCESS dataset retains in-frame rearrangements with V and J assigned. A fraction of the clones does not appear; measured against another copy, unresolved V genes explain less than half of the discrepancy, and the remainder lacks a known reason. The sample includes 30,000 or so clones, with about 80% observed a single time. In total, the top ten clones hold 5.8% of the sample. Sequenced sample: Siglec-9- CD8+ T cells sorted from blood. The cell subset or site label on this specimen signifies: CD8 T cells lacking Siglec-9. The receptors derive from a human donor in good health.

The table lists this clone with a count of one. This chain joins TRBV6-6 and TRBJ2-3; 9 nucleotides match TRBD2. The V gene's germline CDR1 is MNHNY and CDR2 SVGAGI (reference sequence). The CDR3 totals 15 residues. The V segment lost 6 bases and the J segment 4 bases; nucleotides outside the gene matches: 8. Here the CDR3 reads CASRLLAGIADTQYF. The CDR3 DNA reads TGTGCCAGCAGACTGCTAGCGGGAATTGCAGATACGCAGTATTTT.

The chain combines TRBV7-9 with TRBJ1-3, with no clear D. V lost 6 bases to trimming and J lost 0 bases, with 6 bases between them. The CDR3 runs to 13 residues. Germline V gene sequence: CDR1 SEHNR, CDR2 FQNEAQ (reference sequence). The CDR3 bases are TGTGCCAGCAGAGAGCCCTCTGGAAACACCATATATTTT. Translated: CASREPSGNTIYF.

This chain connects TRBV10-3 to TRBJ1-3; D is perhaps TRBD1 (5 bases). From germline, CDR1 is ENHRY and CDR2 SYGVKD. The CDR3 consists of 15 residues. V gave up 6 bases and J gave up 0 bases, with 12 bases separating them. The CDR3 protein is CAIRGVSSSGNTIYF. The CDR3 DNA reads as TGTGCCATCAGGGGGGTGTCCAGCTCTGGAAACACCATATATTTT.

The table lists this clone with a count of one. V usage is TRBV2 and J usage is TRBJ1-1; D is perhaps TRBD1 (6 bases). Germline loops: CDR1 SNHLY, CDR2 FYNNEI. With 5 bases removed from V and 4 bases from J, the gap between germline ends came to 20 bases. CDR3 length: 16 amino acids. The CDR3, as DNA: TGTGCCAGCAGTCTCCGGGACGGGACACGGGGCACTGAAGCTTTCTTT. Translating it yields CASSLRDGTRGTEAFF.

The chain has TRBV4-1 and TRBJ2-3; 10 bases are a match to TRBD2. CDR1 is MGHRA and CDR2 is YSYEKL in the germline V gene. J was trimmed by 4 bases and V by 2 bases; bases with no gene match: 18. The CDR3 is made up of 20 amino acids. The CDR3 nucleotides are TGCGCCAGCAGCCAATATGTATTCGTGAAGCGGGGGGGTAGCGCAGATACGCAGTATTTT. This encodes CASSQYVFVKRGGSADTQYF.

V and J are TRBV4-2 and TRBJ1-5; no definite D call. This CDR3 comprises 18 residues. V lost 3 bases to trimming and J lost 3 bases, with 21 bases between them. The germline V gene has CDR1 LGHNA and CDR2 YNFKEQ. The CDR3 loop is CASSHLPLGYAFNQPQHF. The CDR3 nucleotides read TGTGCCAGCAGCCATCTCCCCCTGGGATACGCTTTCAATCAGCCCCAGCATTTT.

The table lists this clone with a count of one. This chain links TRBV5-1 with TRBJ2-7; either TRBD1 or TRBD2 may supply D (6 bases each). This CDR3 comprises 14 residues. Trimming took off 4 bases at V and 4 bases at J, with 15 bases between the two ends. From germline, CDR1 is SGHRS and CDR2 YFSETQ. The CDR3 loop is CASSIGGTHYEQYF. As DNA, the CDR3 is TGCGCCAGCAGCATAGGGGGGACACATTACGAGCAGTACTTC.

The J gene is TRBJ1-2, the V gene TRBV27, with 9 bases aligning to TRBD1. Germline assignment: CDR1 MNHEY and CDR2 SMNVEV (reference sequence). This CDR3 comprises 16 residues. With 3 bases clipped from V and 2 bases from J, the junction kept 7 bases outside the gene matches. CDR3 region: CASSFAGQGVNYGYTF. The CDR3 DNA reads as TGTGCCAGCAGTTTCGCGGGACAGGGCGTGAACTATGGCTACACCTTC.